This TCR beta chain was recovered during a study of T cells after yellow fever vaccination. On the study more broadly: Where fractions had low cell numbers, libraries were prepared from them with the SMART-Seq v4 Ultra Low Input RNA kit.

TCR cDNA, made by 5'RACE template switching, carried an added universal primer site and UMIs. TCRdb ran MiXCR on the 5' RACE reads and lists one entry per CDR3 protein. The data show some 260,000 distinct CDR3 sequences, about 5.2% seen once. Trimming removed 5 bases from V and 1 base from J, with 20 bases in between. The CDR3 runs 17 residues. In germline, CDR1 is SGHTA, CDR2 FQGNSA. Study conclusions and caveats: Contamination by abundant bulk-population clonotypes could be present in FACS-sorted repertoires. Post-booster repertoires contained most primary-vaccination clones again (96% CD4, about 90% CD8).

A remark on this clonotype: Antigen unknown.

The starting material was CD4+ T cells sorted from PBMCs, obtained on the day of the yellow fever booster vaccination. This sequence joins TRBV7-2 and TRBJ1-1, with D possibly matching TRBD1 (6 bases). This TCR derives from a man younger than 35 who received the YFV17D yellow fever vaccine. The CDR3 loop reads CASSPLSIGTTNTEAFF. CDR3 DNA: TGTGCCAGCAGCCCCCTTTCTATTGGGACAACGAACACTGAAGCTTTCTTT.